This T cell receptor (beta chain) is from a study of T-cell memory formation after mild COVID-19 (dated by TCRdb to about 2021). About the study as a whole: TCR sequence clusters from the two donors were largely donor specific. T-cell clones expanding and contracting after mild COVID-19 in a couple of donors were tracked by longitudinal TCRalpha and TCRbeta repertoire sequencing. Two young, previously healthy adult volunteers, one female and one male, were included in the cohort. General conclusions and limits of the study: Contracting CD4+ clones were located mainly in the CM and EM memory subsets, whereas CD8+ clones were found to be enriched in EMRA. Balanced CD4/CD8 phenotypes were observed for clones contracting from day 15 to 85, whereas a bias towards CD4+ was observed for a second wave of clones expanding from day 15 to 37. Only a couple of mild cases were covered by the study, and larger cohorts that include severe cases with pre-infection samples were considered necessary. The detection of some responding clones in pre-infection memory suggests that pre-existing cross-reactive memory T cells joined the SARS-CoV-2 response. Whether the second-wave clones peaking on day 37 were SARS-CoV-2 specific was not confirmed.

CDR3 length: 14 amino acids, cysteine to phenylalanine. Only the CDR3 portion is preserved as DNA: 42 bases, with reading frame beginning at the first base. V is cut by 2 bases and J by 5 bases, and the space between the germline ends is 13 bases. According to the germline V gene (reference sequence), CDR1 reads SEHNR and CDR2 reads FQNEAQ. Ficoll-Paque density gradient centrifugation was the method used to isolate PBMCs. Sequencing instrument: Illumina NovaSeq 6000. TCRalpha and TCRbeta cDNA libraries were built by 5'RACE with constant-segment primers, adding sample barcodes and unique molecular identifiers. Trizol reagent was used to extract RNA from every sample. Libraries were amplified in two PCR steps, with a second sample barcode and Illumina TruSeq adapters added in the second step. Sequencing of libraries was performed on an Illumina NovaSeq with 2 x 150 bp paired-end reads. Turning to the authors' computational methods: Demultiplexing of reads and collapsing into UMI-guided consensus sequences were performed with migec v1.2.7. With mixcr v2.1.11, UMI consensuses were aligned to TRA and TRB V and J templates and assembled into clonotypes. A clonotype was counted as expanded or contracted only if both edgeR and NoisET called the change significant, with noise models trained on biological replicates. For edgeR calls, a false discovery rate-adjusted p below 0.01 and a log2 fold-change threshold of 1 were applied. As an exploratory analysis of dynamics, max-normalized trajectories of the 1000 most abundant clonotypes were examined with PCA combined with hierarchical clustering. Separately sequenced CD4+ and CD8+ repertoires were used to assign a CD4 or CD8 phenotype to each responding clone. The public reads were quality trimmed at Q25 with fastp and then assembled into clones with MiXCR by TCRdb, keeping productive beta chains. Each record represents a unique CDR3 protein, reported with the most common genes and DNA among its rows. These V and J calls derive from TCRdb rather than the authors' analysis. The table for this sample lists just over 400,000 distinct CDR3 sequences; around a quarter of them were counted only once. Roughly 13% of the sample comes from the top ten.

Remarks on this clonotype: It lacks a known antigen. No base quality information exists; no much larger clone differs at one position.

The V and J genes are TRBV7-9 and TRBJ2-7; no confident D gene assignment can be made. This TCR came from an adult woman who had mild COVID-19 (a few samples of this study predate the infection). The sample titles of this study are shuffled in the database, so cell type and time point are left out; the donor was told from shared clones. Source material: PBMCs or a T cell subset sorted from them (not recorded which). The CDR3 protein sequence reads: CASSLLSALHEQYF. The nucleotide sequence is given as TGTGCCAGCAGCTTACTCTCAGCTCTCCACGAGCAGTACTTC.